The T cell receptor (beta chain) under discussion was sequenced for a study of blood T cell repertoires in COVID-19. Across the study: The United States, Italy and Spain provided the acute and convalescent COVID-19 samples. T cells, B-cell-depleted T cells, or PBMCs provided the cDNA or gDNA that served as material.

A single count supports this clone. Sequencing used immunoSEQ multiplex PCR; TCRdb keeps in-frame clones, though not all of them. Among some 220,000 clones listed, around 82% were seen once. The V and J ends lost 0 bases and 9 bases respectively, with 12 bases between them. The CDR3 covers 14 residues. Looked up from germline, CDR1 is MGHRA and CDR2 is YSYEKL. This chain links TRBV4-1 with TRBJ2-1; D perhaps matches TRBD2 (6 bases). This clonotype was obtained from a woman aged 60 to 75 with acute or convalescent COVID-19. The specimen was peripheral blood. In nucleotides, the CDR3 is TGCGCCAGCAGCCAAGATACGTTGGGAGGTGAGCAGTTCTTC. It yields the protein CASSQDTLGGEQFF.